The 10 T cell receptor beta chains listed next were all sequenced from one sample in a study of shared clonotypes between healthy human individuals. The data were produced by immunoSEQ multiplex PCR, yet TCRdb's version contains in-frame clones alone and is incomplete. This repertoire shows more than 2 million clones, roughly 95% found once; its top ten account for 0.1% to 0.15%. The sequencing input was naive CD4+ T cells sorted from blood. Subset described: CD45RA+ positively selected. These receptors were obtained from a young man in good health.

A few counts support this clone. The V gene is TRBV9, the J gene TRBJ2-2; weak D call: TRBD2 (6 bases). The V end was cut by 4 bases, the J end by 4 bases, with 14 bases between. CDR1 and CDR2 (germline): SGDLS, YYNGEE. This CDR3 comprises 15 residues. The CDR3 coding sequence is TGTGCCAGCAGCTTACTAGCCCTGGGCACCGGGGAGCTGTTTTTT. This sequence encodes CASSLLALGTGELFF.

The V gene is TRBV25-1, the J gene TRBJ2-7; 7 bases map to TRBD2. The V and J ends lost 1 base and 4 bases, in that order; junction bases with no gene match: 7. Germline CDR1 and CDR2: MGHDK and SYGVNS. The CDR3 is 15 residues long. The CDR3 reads CASSESGRELYEQYF. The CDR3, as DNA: TGTGCCAGCAGTGAATCTGGGCGGGAGCTATACGAGCAGTACTTC.

The CDR3 here is CASSRGRMTYEQYF. Here the CDR3 DNA reads TGCGCCAGCAGCCGAGGCAGGATGACCTACGAGCAGTACTTC. The chain has TRBV5-1 and TRBJ2-7; D is unresolved. Germline V gene sequence: CDR1 SGHRS, CDR2 YFSETQ. Trimming removed 4 bases from V and 2 bases from J, with 13 bases in between. The CDR3 is made up of 14 amino acids.

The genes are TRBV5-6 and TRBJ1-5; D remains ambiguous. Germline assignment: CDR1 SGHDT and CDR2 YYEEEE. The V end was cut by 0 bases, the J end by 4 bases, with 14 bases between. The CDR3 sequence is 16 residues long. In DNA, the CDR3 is TGTGCCAGCAGCTTGGGGGTGGCGGAGGTTAATCAGCCCCAGCATTTT. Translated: CASSLGVAEVNQPQHF.

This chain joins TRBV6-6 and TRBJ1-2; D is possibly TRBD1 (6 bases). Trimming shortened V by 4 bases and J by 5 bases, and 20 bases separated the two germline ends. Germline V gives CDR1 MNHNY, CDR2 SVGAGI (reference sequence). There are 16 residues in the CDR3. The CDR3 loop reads CASSSQGSIVGYGYTF. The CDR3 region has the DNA TGTGCCAGCAGTTCACAGGGCAGCATCGTGGGGTATGGCTACACCTTC.

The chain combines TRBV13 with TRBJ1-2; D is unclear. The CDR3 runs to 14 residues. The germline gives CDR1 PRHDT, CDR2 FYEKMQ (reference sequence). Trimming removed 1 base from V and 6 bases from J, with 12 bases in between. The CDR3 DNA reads TGTGCCAGCAGCTTAGTTCCCCGGCTAAATGGCTACACCTTC. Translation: CASSLVPRLNGYTF.

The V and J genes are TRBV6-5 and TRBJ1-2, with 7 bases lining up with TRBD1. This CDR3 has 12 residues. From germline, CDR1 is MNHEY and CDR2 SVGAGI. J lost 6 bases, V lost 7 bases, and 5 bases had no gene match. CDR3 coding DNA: TGTGCCAGCACCATGACAGGGCATGGCTACACCTTC. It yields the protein CASTMTGHGYTF.

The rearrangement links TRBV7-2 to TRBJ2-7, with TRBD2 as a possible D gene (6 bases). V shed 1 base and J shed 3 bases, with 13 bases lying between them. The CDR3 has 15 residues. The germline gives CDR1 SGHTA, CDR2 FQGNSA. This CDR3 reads CASSLGPGESYEQYF. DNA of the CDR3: TGTGCCAGCAGCTTAGGACCGGGAGAAAGCTACGAGCAGTACTTC. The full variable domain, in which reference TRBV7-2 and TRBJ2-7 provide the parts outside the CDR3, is GAGVSQSPSNKVTEKGKDVELRCDPISGHTALYWYRQSLGQGLEFLIYFQGNSAPDKSGLPSDRFSAERTGGSVSTLTIQRTQQEDSAVYLCASSLGPGESYEQYFGPGTRLTVT.

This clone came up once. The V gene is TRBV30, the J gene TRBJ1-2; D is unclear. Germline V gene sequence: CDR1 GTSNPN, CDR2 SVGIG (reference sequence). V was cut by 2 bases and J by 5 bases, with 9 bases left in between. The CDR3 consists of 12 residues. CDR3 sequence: CAWSPGGYGYTF. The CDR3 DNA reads TGTGCCTGGAGTCCGGGTGGGTATGGCTACACCTTC.

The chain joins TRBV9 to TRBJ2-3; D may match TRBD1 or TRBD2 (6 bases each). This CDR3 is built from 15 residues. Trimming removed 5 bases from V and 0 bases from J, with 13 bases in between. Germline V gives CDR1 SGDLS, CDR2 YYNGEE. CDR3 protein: CASRPRGDSTDTQYF. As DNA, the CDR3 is TGTGCCAGCAGACCTAGGGGGGATAGCACAGATACGCAGTATTTT.